Listed below are T cell receptor beta chains from one sample, sequenced in a study of blood T cell repertoires in COVID-19. Clones were sequenced by immunoSEQ multiplex PCR, and TCRdb holds only the in-frame ones, with some missing. The sample yields about 180,000 clones, more than 80% seen once. Specimen: PBMCs or T cells enriched from blood (not recorded which). The receptors come from a man aged 35 to 55 who had recovered from COVID-19. CDR3s include the opening cysteine and the closing phenylalanine or tryptophan. A D gene is named only where the DNA matches it firmly. Where a row states a size, it is once, few, many or the class of an expanded clone; other rows omit it.

DNA: TGTGCCAGCAGCTTGGCAGGCCCAGGAGGAAACACCATATATTTT
CDR3: CASSLAGPGGNTIYF
V: TRBV7-9
size: NA
J: TRBJ1-3
D: NA

DNA: TGTGCCAGCAGCTTCCAGGGGATGTCCTACGAGCAGTACTTC
CDR3: CASSFQGMSYEQYF
V: TRBV5-5
size: NA
J: TRBJ2-7
D: NA

DNA: TGTGCCAGCAGCTTACCAGGGGGGTATTCACCCCTCCACTTT
CDR3: CASSLPGGYSPLHF
V: TRBV11-3
size: NA
J: TRBJ1-6
D: TRBD1

DNA: TGTGCCAGCAGACGGGGGTCGGGAAACACCATATATTTT
CDR3: CASRRGSGNTIYF
V: TRBV27
size: NA
J: TRBJ1-3
D: NA

DNA: TGTGCCACCAGCAGAGCTAACCTCAACACTGAAGCTTTCTTT
CDR3: CATSRANLNTEAFF
V: TRBV15
size: once
J: TRBJ1-1
D: NA

DNA: TGTGCCACCAGCACTCGGGGGTGGCCCGCCAATCAGCCCCAGCATTTT
CDR3: CATSTRGWPANQPQHF
V: TRBV15
size: NA
J: TRBJ1-5
D: NA

DNA: TGTGCCACCAGTGACCCGGGAGGAAAACTGTTTTTT
CDR3: CATSDPGGKLFF
V: TRBV24-1
size: NA
J: TRBJ1-4
D: NA

DNA: TGTGCCAGCAGCGAAGGACTCACAGATACGCAGTATTTT
CDR3: CASSEGLTDTQYF
V: TRBV9
size: once
J: TRBJ2-3
D: NA

DNA: TGTGCCAGCAGCCCCGCTCTAGCGGGAGGCTGGAATGAGCAGTTCTTC
CDR3: CASSPALAGGWNEQFF
V: TRBV7-8
size: NA
J: TRBJ2-1
D: TRBD2

DNA: TGTGCCATCAGTGAGTTGAGCGGGAGAAATGAGCAGTTCTTC
CDR3: CAISELSGRNEQFF
V: TRBV10-3
size: NA
J: TRBJ2-1
D: TRBD2

DNA: TGTGCCAGCAGCAACCGGGTATACTACGAGCAGTACTTC
CDR3: CASSNRVYYEQYF
V: TRBV14
size: NA
J: TRBJ2-7
D: NA

DNA: TGTGCCAGTAGTATAAATCGGCGGGGAGGTTCACCCCTCCACTTT
CDR3: CASSINRRGGSPLHF
V: TRBV19
size: NA
J: TRBJ1-6
D: NA

DNA: TGTGCCAGCAGCTTGGCGGTTTTCGAGCAGTACTTC
CDR3: CASSLAVFEQYF
V: TRBV5-8
size: NA
J: TRBJ2-7
D: NA

DNA: TGTGCCAGCAGCCCCCTTGGGGGCCTAAGACACAATGAGCAGTTCTTC
CDR3: CASSPLGGLRHNEQFF
V: TRBV3-1/TRBV3-2
size: NA
J: TRBJ2-1
D: NA